This TCR beta chain emerged from a study of sequential checkpoint blockade in melanoma. Study-wide points: About 30 times likelier clinical benefit followed increased tumor T-cell fraction and clonality.

Germline V gives CDR1 SGHNT, CDR2 YENEEA. V lost 5 bases, J lost 2 bases, and 16 bases lay in between. CDR3 size: 17 residues. Assay: immunoSEQ multiplex PCR; the TCRdb copy retains only in-frame clones and omits some. The sample lists 35,000 to 40,000 clones; 32% were seen once. In this sample, this clone turned up many times. The antigen is unknown. Documented treatment: randomized to nivolumab then ipilimumab (arm A) or the reverse (arm B). The receptor's source is a human donor with melanoma. This chain connects TRBV11-3 to TRBJ2-6; D is unresolved. This material consisted of tumor tissue (inferred from file names), taken from a patient given nivolumab and ipilimumab in sequence. The CDR3 protein is CASSSKQGPTGANVLTF. DNA of the CDR3: TGTGCCAGCAGCAGTAAGCAAGGCCCAACTGGGGCCAACGTCCTGACTTTC.